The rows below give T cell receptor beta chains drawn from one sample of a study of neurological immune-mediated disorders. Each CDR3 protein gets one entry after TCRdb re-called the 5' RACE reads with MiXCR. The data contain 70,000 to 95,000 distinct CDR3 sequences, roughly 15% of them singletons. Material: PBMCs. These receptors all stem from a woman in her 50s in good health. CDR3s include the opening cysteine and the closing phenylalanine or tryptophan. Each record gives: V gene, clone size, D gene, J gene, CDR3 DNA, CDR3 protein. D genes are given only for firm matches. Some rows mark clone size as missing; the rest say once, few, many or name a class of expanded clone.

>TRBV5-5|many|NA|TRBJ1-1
TGTGCCAGCAGCTTGGTGGGGCCCAACACTGAAGCTTTCTTT
CASSLVGPNTEAFF
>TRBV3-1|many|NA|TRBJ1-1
TGTGCCAGCAGCCGACGGACACCTGGGGGCACTGAAGCTTTCTTT
CASSRRTPGGTEAFF
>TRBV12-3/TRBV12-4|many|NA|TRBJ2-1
TGTGCCAGCACCAATCAGGGGAACTACAATGAGCAGTTCTTC
CASTNQGNYNEQFF
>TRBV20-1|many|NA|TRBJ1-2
TGCAGTGTCCGGACTGCCGCTAACTATGGCTACACCTTC
CSVRTAANYGYTF
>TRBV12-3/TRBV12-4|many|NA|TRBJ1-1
TGTGCCAGCAGTTTCACGAACACTGAAGCTTTCTTT
CASSFTNTEAFF
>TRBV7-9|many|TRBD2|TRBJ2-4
TGTGCCAGCAGCCAGCCTCTCGGAACCGGGACTAGCTTAGCCAAAAACATTCAGTACTTC
CASSQPLGTGTSLAKNIQYF
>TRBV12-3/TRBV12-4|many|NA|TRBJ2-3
TGTGCCAGCGGCTTGGTCGGAGATACGCAGTATTTT
CASGLVGDTQYF
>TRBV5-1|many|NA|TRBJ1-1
TGCGCCAGCAGCACGGAGGCGTCCCCGGGGACTGAAGCTTTCTTT
CASSTEASPGTEAFF
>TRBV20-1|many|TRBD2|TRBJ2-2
TGCAGTGCGAAACCCGCGGGAGGCGCGAACACCGGGGAGCTGTTTTTT
CSAKPAGGANTGELFF
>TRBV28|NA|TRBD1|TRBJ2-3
TGTGCCAGCAGACCCGACAGGGCAGATACGCAGTATTTT
CASRPDRADTQYF
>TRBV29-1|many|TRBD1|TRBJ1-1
TGCAGCGTTAACCCTTATCGGACAGGCTTGAACACTGAAGCTTTCTTT
CSVNPYRTGLNTEAFF
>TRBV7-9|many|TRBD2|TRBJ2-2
TGTGCCAGCAGCTTTGAGCGGGAGGGCAAGCGTACTTGGGCCGGGGAGCTGTTTTTT
CASSFEREGKRTWAGELFF
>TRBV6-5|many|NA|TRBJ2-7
TGTGCCAGCAGTTACTCGAAGGGTTCCTACGAGCAGTACTTC
CASSYSKGSYEQYF
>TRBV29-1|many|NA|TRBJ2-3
TGCAGTGAAGTGAGAGGGATGGATACGCAGTATTTT
CSEVRGMDTQYF
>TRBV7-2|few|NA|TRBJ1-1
TGTGCCAGCAGCCGCCCTCGACCAGCCACTGAAGCTTTCTTT
CASSRPRPATEAFF
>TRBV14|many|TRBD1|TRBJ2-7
TGTGCCAGCAGCCAGGGACAGTGGGGCTCCTACGAGCAGTACTTC
CASSQGQWGSYEQYF
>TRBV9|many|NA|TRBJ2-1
TGTGCCAGCGAGAGACTTGGGGGAATCAATGAGCAGTTCTTC
CASERLGGINEQFF
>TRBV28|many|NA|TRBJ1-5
TGTGCCAGCAGACGCGCAGGGTTTCGAAATCAGCCCCAGCATTTT
CASRRAGFRNQPQHF
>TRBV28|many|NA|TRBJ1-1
TGTGCCAGCAGTTTAATAACGACTGAAGCTTTCTTT
CASSLITTEAFF
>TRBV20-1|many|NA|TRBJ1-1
TGCAGTTGGGGCACTGAAGCTTTCTTT
CSWGTEAFF
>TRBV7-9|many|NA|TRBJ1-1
TGTGCCAGCAGCTTCACACTCTCGAACACTGAAGCTTTCTTT
CASSFTLSNTEAFF
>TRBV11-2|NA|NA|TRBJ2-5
TGTGCCAGCAGCCGAAACCCACGGGAGACCCAGTACTTC
CASSRNPRETQYF
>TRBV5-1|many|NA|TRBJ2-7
TGCGCCAGCAGCAAGGAGGGGGCCTACGAGCAGTACTTC
CASSKEGAYEQYF
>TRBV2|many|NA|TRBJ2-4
TGTGCCAGCAGTGAAGGCGGTCTTCTAGCCAAAAACATTCAGTACTTC
CASSEGGLLAKNIQYF
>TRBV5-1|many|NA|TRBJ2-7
TGCGCCAGCAGCAGCTCTGGCGACTACGAGCAGTACTTC
CASSSSGDYEQYF
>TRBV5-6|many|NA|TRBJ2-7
TGTGCCAGCAGCTCGGATTTCAGCGGGTCCTCCTACGAGCAGTACTTC
CASSSDFSGSSYEQYF
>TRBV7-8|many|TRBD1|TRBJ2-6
TGTGCCAGCAGCTTAGGGGCGGGACAGGGGGCGCCGGGGGCCAACGTCCTGACTTTC
CASSLGAGQGAPGANVLTF
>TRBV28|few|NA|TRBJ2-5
TGTGCCAGCAGTTTATACGGCGGGATTCAAGAGACCCAGTACTTC
CASSLYGGIQETQYF
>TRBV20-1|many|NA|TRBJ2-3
TGCAGTGTAGATGGGCAGAGGGCAGATACGCAGTATTTT
CSVDGQRADTQYF
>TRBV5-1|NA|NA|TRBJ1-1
TGCGCCAGCAGCTTAGGCACAGATTTCATGAACACTGAAGCTTTCTTT
CASSLGTDFMNTEAFF
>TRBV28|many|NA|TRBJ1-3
TGTGCCAGCAGTCCTTTGGGTCGAGGCGAAGCGGGTGGAAACACCATATATTTT
CASSPLGRGEAGGNTIYF
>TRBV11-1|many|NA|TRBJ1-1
TGTGCCAGCAGCTTAAGGTTTCCAGGCAACACTGAAGCTTTCTTT
CASSLRFPGNTEAFF
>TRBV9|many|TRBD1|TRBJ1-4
TGTGCCAGCAGCTCTGGGACAGGGAGCGAAAAACTGTTTTTT
CASSSGTGSEKLFF
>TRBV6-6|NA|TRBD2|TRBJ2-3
TGTGCCATACGTTCGACTAGCGGCACAGATACGCAGTATTTT
CAIRSTSGTDTQYF
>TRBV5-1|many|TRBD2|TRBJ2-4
TGCGCCAGCAGCTCACTAGCGGGGGGCCCCAGCATTCAGTACTTC
CASSSLAGGPSIQYF
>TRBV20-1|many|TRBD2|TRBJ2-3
TGCAGTGCTGGACTTTCTAGCGGGGCGACTCCGGAGACTATTACTAGCACAGATACGCAGTATTTT
CSAGLSSGATPETITSTDTQYF
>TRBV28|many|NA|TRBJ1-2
TGTGCCAGCAGTTTGCCCCCGGGAGCTAACTATGGCTACACCTTC
CASSLPPGANYGYTF
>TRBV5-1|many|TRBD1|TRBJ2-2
TGCGCCAGCAGCACCCGACAGGGGGCGTTGACCGGGGAGCTGTTTTTT
CASSTRQGALTGELFF
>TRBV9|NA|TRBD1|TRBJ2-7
TGTGCCAGCAGCGCGGGACAGGGGGCGCGTTCCTACGAGCAGTACTTC
CASSAGQGARSYEQYF
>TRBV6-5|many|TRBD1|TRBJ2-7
TGTGCCAGCAGTTACGGGACAGGGATCGCCGAGCAGTACTTC
CASSYGTGIAEQYF
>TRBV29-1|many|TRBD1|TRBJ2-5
TGCAGCGTTGAACGACAGGGTGGAAGCCAGTACTTC
CSVERQGGSQYF